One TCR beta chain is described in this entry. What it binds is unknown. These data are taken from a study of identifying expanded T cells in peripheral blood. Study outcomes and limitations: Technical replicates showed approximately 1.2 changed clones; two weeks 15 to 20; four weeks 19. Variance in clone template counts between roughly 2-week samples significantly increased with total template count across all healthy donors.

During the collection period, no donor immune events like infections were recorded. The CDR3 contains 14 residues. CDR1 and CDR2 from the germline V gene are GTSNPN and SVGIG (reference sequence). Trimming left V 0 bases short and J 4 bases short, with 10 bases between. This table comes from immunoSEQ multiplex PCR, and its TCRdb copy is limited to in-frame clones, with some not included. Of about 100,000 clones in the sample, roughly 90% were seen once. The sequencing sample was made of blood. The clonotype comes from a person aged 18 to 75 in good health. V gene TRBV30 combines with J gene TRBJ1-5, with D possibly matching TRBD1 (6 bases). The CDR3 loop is CAWSVKGGNQPQHF. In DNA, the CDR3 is TGTGCCTGGAGTGTGAAGGGGGGGAATCAGCCCCAGCATTTT.